This is a list of T cell receptor beta chains from one sample in a study of OX40 agonist ivuxolimab in advanced cancers. Produced via immunoSEQ multiplex PCR; TCRdb's table is partial and in-frame only. In the table there are about 140,000 clones, roughly 91% of which are singletons. The source was CD4+ or CD8+ T cells sorted from blood, collected in a trial of the OX40 agonist ivuxolimab. These receptors came from an adult with an advanced solid tumor such as melanoma, head and neck, liver or kidney cancer. Both conserved end residues are trimmed from each CDR3.

CDR3 | J | V
ASSQGAGRLNEKLF | TRBJ1-4 | TRBV4-3
ASSLRDWVNTEAF | TRBJ1-1 | TRBV7-2
ASSNKDTDTQY | TRBJ2-3 | TRBV5-4
ASNQGYSNQPQH | TRBJ1-5 | TRBV7-2
ATRGAGANVLT | TRBJ2-6 | TRBV6-5
ASSAQTGVNYGYT | TRBJ1-2 | TRBV21-1
ASSLSGLRSYGYT | TRBJ1-2 | TRBV7-8
ASSLALRQNSYEQY | TRBJ2-7 | TRBV5-5
ASSVAGQVPHEQY | TRBJ2-7 | TRBV9
ASSAGAGATQY | TRBJ2-5 | TRBV9
ASSQQDNSNQPQH | TRBJ1-5 | TRBV6-1
ASRIQVNTEAF | TRBJ1-1 | TRBV6-1
ASGNRPRAGNTIY | TRBJ1-3 | TRBV11-2
ASSRGSRVQETQY | TRBJ2-5 | TRBV4-3
ASSLGDSKNQPQH | TRBJ1-5 | TRBV5-1
ASRPLAGETTDTQY | TRBJ2-3 | TRBV7-9
ASSYGWTGKNIQY | TRBJ2-4 | TRBV6-5
ASSKARGANTEAF | TRBJ1-1 | TRBV21-1
ASSPWDREYGYT | TRBJ1-2 | TRBV18
ASSADSNQPQH | TRBJ1-5 | TRBV11-2
ASSLQGAGGNTEAF | TRBJ1-1 | TRBV11-2
ASSPGAGETQY | TRBJ2-5 | TRBV5-4
ASSLQGEREQF | TRBJ2-1 | TRBV7-3
ASSYSGFETQY | TRBJ2-5 | TRBV5-1
ASSPRRAGVTGELF | TRBJ2-2 | TRBV27
ASSLGGRAEGEKLF | TRBJ1-4 | TRBV9
ASSEPRDGY | TRBJ2-5 | TRBV27
ASSLDANQPQH | TRBJ1-5 | TRBV7-2
ASSDSGTAAYEQY | TRBJ2-7 | TRBV18
ASSIDTGNQPQH | TRBJ1-5 | TRBV19
ASRSSGNQPQH | TRBJ1-5 | TRBV6-5
ASSPGDMNTEAF | TRBJ1-1 | TRBV7-3
ASSPGTGYT | TRBJ1-2 | TRBV27
AISKGAGSTDTQY | TRBJ2-3 | TRBV5-4
ASSPGGRNEQF | TRBJ2-1 | TRBV7-9
ASSLRGNTEAF | TRBJ1-1 | TRBV4-3
ASSLFLQGANYEQY | TRBJ2-7 | TRBV7-2
ASSWGWGTVSYEQY | TRBJ2-7 | TRBV5-6
ASSYLRGRTNEKLF | TRBJ1-4 | TRBV6-6
ASSRPRKETNEQF | TRBJ2-1 | TRBV19